Below are 24 T cell receptor beta chains sequenced from a single sample in a study of shared clonotypes between healthy human individuals. Naive CD8 cells comprised CD45RO-negative, CCR7-positively selected cells, excluding terminally differentiated effector memory CD45RA+ cells. Here immunoSEQ multiplex PCR was the method, and the copy in TCRdb shows in-frame clones only, minus some. The sample has 1.5 million to 2.5 million clones, over 85% seen once. Sequenced sample: naive CD8+ T cells sorted from blood. The receptors originated from a man aged 18 to 29 in good health.

This clone was seen a single time. Other DNA sequences within the sample encode an identical CDR3. This sequence joins TRBV4-3 and TRBJ2-7, with D possibly being TRBD2 (6 bases). Germline-derived CDR1 and CDR2 are LGHNA and YSLEER. Trimming took off 4 bases at V and 0 bases at J, with 10 bases between the two ends. This CDR3 has 14 amino acids. The DNA for the CDR3 is TGCGCCAGCAGCCCCGGGGGAGGCTCCTACGAGCAGTACTTC. Its translation is CASSPGGGSYEQYF.

The chain couples TRBV4-3 to TRBJ2-5, with 11 bases fitting TRBD2. The length of the CDR3 is 18 residues. The V and J ends lost 2 bases and 4 bases, in that order; junction bases with no gene match: 12. Per germline, CDR1 LGHNA and CDR2 YSLEER. CDR3 residues: CASSQPTTGLAALETQYF. DNA for the CDR3: TGCGCCAGCAGCCAACCCACTACGGGACTAGCGGCGCTAGAGACCCAGTACTTC.

Only a few counts were recorded for this clone. The chain carries TRBV27 and TRBJ1-4; 9 bases are shared with TRBD1. CDR3 length equals 13 residues. V was clipped by 7 bases and J by 7 bases; unmatched bases: 4. Per the germline V gene, CDR1 is MNHEY and CDR2 is SMNVEV (reference sequence). CDR3 DNA sequence: TGTGCCAGCACACTGACAGGGGGTGAAAAACTGTTTTTT. Translated: CASTLTGGEKLFF.

This clone came up once. A read error may produce the germline difference seen at one junction end. The genes are TRBV7-7 and TRBJ2-1; 9 bases agree with TRBD1. The CDR3 totals 15 residues. Germline values: CDR1 SSHAT, CDR2 FNYEAQ (reference sequence). CDR3: CASSLGTGTYNEQFF. CDR3 DNA: TGTGCTAGCAGCTTGGGGACAGGGACCTACAATGAGCAGTTCTTC. Supplemented by reference TRBV7-7 and TRBJ2-1, the full variable domain reads GAGVSQSPRYKVTKRGQDVTLRCDPISSHATLYWYQQALGQGPEFLTYFNYEAQPDKSGLPSDRFSAERPEGSISTLTIQRTEQRDSAMYRCASSLGTGTYNEQFFGPGTRLTVL.

As DNA, the CDR3 is TGTGCCAGCAGTAAGCAGGGATCGTCTGGAAACACCATATATTTT. Translating it yields CASSKQGSSGNTIYF. The chain combines TRBV6-5 with TRBJ1-3; D may be TRBD1 (5 bases). V lost 5 bases, J lost 1 base, and 12 bases lay in between. The CDR3 sequence is 15 residues long. The germline gives CDR1 MNHEY, CDR2 SVGAGI.

This clone was counted only a few times. The same CDR3 arises from other DNA sequences in this sample as well. J is TRBJ2-1 and V is TRBV7-9; D possibly corresponds to TRBD1 (5 bases). Germline V CDR1 and CDR2: SEHNR, FQNEAQ (reference sequence). The CDR3 runs 12 residues. Deletions cut 1 base from V and 7 bases from J, with 5 bases between. In DNA, the CDR3 is TGTGCCAGCAGCTTAGAGGGGAATGAGCAGTTCTTC. It codes for CASSLEGNEQFF.

Comment on this clone: The same CDR3 arises from other DNA sequences in this sample as well. V usage is TRBV6-5 and J usage is TRBJ1-1; D is unclear. This CDR3 is 12 amino acids long. Germline lookup yields CDR1 MNHEY and CDR2 SVGAGI. Trimming removed 6 bases at V and 1 base at J, with 6 bases between. CDR3 residues: CASSWGNTEAFF. Written as DNA, the CDR3 is TGTGCCAGCAGCTGGGGGAACACTGAAGCTTTCTTT.

The CDR3 DNA reads TGTGCCAGCAGTCTTCGGGAGCCGGGAGGGCCGGGGGAGCAGTTCTTC. It translates to CASSLREPGGPGEQFF. The chain combines TRBV7-6 with TRBJ2-1, with 8 bases identical to TRBD2. J was trimmed by 10 bases and V by 6 bases; bases with no gene match: 17. Germline V lookup: CDR1 SGHVS, CDR2 FNYEAQ. The CDR3 is made up of 16 amino acids.

This clone has just one count. The V call is TRBV6-1, the J call TRBJ1-5; possibly TRBD1 for D (5 bases). From germline, CDR1 is MNHNS and CDR2 SASEGT. V dropped 8 bases and J dropped 0 bases, with 8 bases sitting between them. This CDR3 has 13 amino acids. CDR3 nucleotide sequence: TGTGCCAGCGGGGACGATAGCAATCAGCCCCAGCATTTT. Translated, it gives CASGDDSNQPQHF.

V usage is TRBV9 and J usage is TRBJ2-3; D gene ambiguous. The germline gives CDR1 SGDLS, CDR2 YYNGEE. The V end was cut by 0 bases, the J end by 0 bases, with 5 bases between. This CDR3 region has 14 residues. CDR3 sequence: CASSVDYSTDTQYF. The CDR3 DNA sequence: TGTGCCAGCAGCGTAGACTACAGCACAGATACGCAGTATTTT.

The chain joins TRBV9 to TRBJ2-7; D possibly matches TRBD1 or TRBD2 (6 bases each). The germline CDR1 and CDR2 sequences are SGDLS and YYNGEE. CDR3 length: 12 residues. V gave up 3 bases and J gave up 6 bases, with 10 bases separating them. The DNA for the CDR3 is TGTGCCAGCAGCGCAACGGGGGCCGAGCAGTACTTC. It specifies CASSATGAEQYF.

This rearrangement joins TRBV27 to TRBJ2-1; D remains ambiguous. This CDR3 has 14 residues. Germline CDR1 reads MNHEY; CDR2 reads SMNVEV (reference sequence). V gave up 2 bases and J gave up 8 bases, with 13 bases separating them. The CDR3 nucleotides read TGTGCCAGCAGTTTAGTAAGCTACAGCCATGAGCAGTTCTTC. Amino acid sequence: CASSLVSYSHEQFF.

This clone appeared once. The CDR3 nucleotides read TGTGCCAGCAGTTGGCCCGGGCCGGAGCAGTACTTC. As protein: CASSWPGPEQYF. The chain recombines TRBV27 with TRBJ2-7; no clear D gene. The CDR3 has 12 residues. V was cut by 4 bases and J by 7 bases, with 11 bases left in between. The germline CDR1 and CDR2 sequences are MNHEY and SMNVEV (reference sequence).

This chain uses TRBV7-8 with TRBJ2-1, with TRBD2 identical over 10 bases. Germline V gene data show CDR1 as SGHVS and CDR2 as FQNEAQ. CDR3 length: 14 residues. The V and J ends lost 5 bases and 5 bases, in that order; junction bases with no gene match: 3. The CDR3 DNA follows: TGTGCCAGCAGCCCCGGGACTAGCGACAATGAGCAGTTCTTC. It is translated as CASSPGTSDNEQFF.

This rearrangement joins TRBV30 to TRBJ2-1, with TRBD2 identical over 10 bases. The CDR3 length is 13 residues. Per the germline V gene, CDR1 is GTSNPN and CDR2 is SVGIG (reference sequence). V lost 8 bases, J lost 4 bases, and 5 bases stayed unmatched. The CDR3 nucleotides are TGTGCCGGGGGACTAGCGACATACAATGAGCAGTTCTTC. It is translated as CAGGLATYNEQFF.

The V gene is TRBV6-1, the J gene TRBJ1-1; D unresolved. Trimming shortened V by 2 bases and J by 0 bases, and 10 bases separated the two germline ends. The length of the CDR3 is 15 residues. Per the germline V gene, CDR1 is MNHNS and CDR2 is SASEGT. The CDR3 loop is CASSEHGVMNTEAFF. CDR3 nucleotides: TGTGCCAGCAGTGAACATGGGGTCATGAACACTGAAGCTTTCTTT.

V gene TRBV11-2 combines with J gene TRBJ2-5; 13 nucleotides align to TRBD2. In germline, CDR1 is SGHAT, CDR2 FQNNGV. The CDR3 contains 15 residues. The V segment lost 5 bases and the J segment 8 bases; nucleotides outside the gene matches: 8. DNA for the CDR3: TGTGCCAGCAGCCAGGGACTAGCGGGGACGGGAACCCAGTACTTC. Residues: CASSQGLAGTGTQYF.

The gene calls are TRBV19 and TRBJ1-6, with D tentatively TRBD1 (5 bases). CDR1 and CDR2 from the germline V gene are LNHDA and SQIVND (reference sequence). Trimming took off 0 bases at V and 9 bases at J, with 12 bases between the two ends. This CDR3 is built from 15 residues. The CDR3 sequence is CASSIEGTGFSPLHF. The CDR3 DNA sequence: TGTGCCAGTAGTATAGAGGGGACGGGATTTTCACCCCTCCACTTT.

Remarks on this clone: Other nucleotide sequences from this sample produce the same CDR3. The chain joins TRBV5-4 to TRBJ2-1; TRBD1 matches at 7 bases. There are 15 residues in the CDR3. CDR1 is SGHNT and CDR2 is YYREEE in the germline V gene (reference sequence). After removal of 0 bases from V and 4 bases from J, the junction contained 4 bases not matched to a gene. In nucleotides, the CDR3 is TGTGCCAGCAGCTTGGACAGGGGATCATACAATGAGCAGTTCTTC. Translated, it gives CASSLDRGSYNEQFF. Supplemented by reference TRBV5-4 and TRBJ2-1, the full variable domain reads ETGVTQSPTHLIKTRGQQVTLRCSSQSGHNTVSWYQQALGQGPQFIFQYYREEENGRGNFPPRFSGLQFPNYSSELNVNALELDDSALYLCASSLDRGSYNEQFFGPGTRLTVL.

This clone came up once. The chain employs TRBV5-6 and TRBJ2-5; 11 bases match TRBD1. Per the germline V gene, CDR1 is SGHDT and CDR2 is YYEEEE. Trimming at V came to 5 bases and at J to 4 bases, leaving 7 bases not matched to a gene. The CDR3 covers 15 residues. In DNA form, the CDR3 reads TGTGCCAGCAGTTTAGGGACAGGGGGTATAGAGACCCAGTACTTC. It codes for CASSLGTGGIETQYF.

This rearrangement joins TRBV5-5 to TRBJ2-7; D gene unclear. V was cut by 0 bases and J by 5 bases, with 15 bases left in between. Germline V lookup: CDR1 SGHKS, CDR2 YYEKEE (reference sequence). This CDR3 region has 15 residues. Written as DNA, the CDR3 is TGTGCCAGCAGCTTGGGGACCAGTCACTCTAACGAGCAGTACTTC. Translating gives CASSLGTSHSNEQYF.

This clone has a single count. This chain joins TRBV7-9 and TRBJ2-7, with 11 positions matching TRBD1. This CDR3 is 14 amino acids long. Germline V CDR1 and CDR2: SEHNR, FQNEAQ (reference sequence). J gave up 5 bases and V 5 bases, and 5 bases lay outside the gene matches. Written as DNA, the CDR3 is TGTGCCAGCAGCCCACGGACAGGGGGCAACGAGCAGTACTTC. It is translated as CASSPRTGGNEQYF. Combining the CDR3 with reference TRBV7-9 and TRBJ2-7 gives the whole variable domain DTGVSQNPRHKITKRGQNVTFRCDPISEHNRLYWYRQTLGQGPEFLTYFQNEAQLEKSRLLSDRFSAERPKGSFSTLEIQRTEQGDSAMYLCASSPRTGGNEQYFGPGTRLTVT.

V is TRBV5-6 and J is TRBJ1-6; D ambiguous. The V end was cut by 4 bases, the J end by 6 bases, with 11 bases between. The CDR3 loop spans 14 amino acids. The V gene's germline CDR1 is SGHDT and CDR2 YYEEEE. CDR3 residues: CASSPEGFNSPLHF. CDR3 bases: TGTGCCAGCAGCCCGGAGGGATTTAATTCACCCCTCCACTTT.

The chain recombines TRBV5-1 with TRBJ2-5; 8 positions agree with TRBD2. The CDR3 extends over 15 amino acids. With 5 bases clipped from V and 0 bases from J, the junction kept 6 bases outside the gene matches. Germline values: CDR1 SGHRS, CDR2 YFSETQ. The CDR3 sequence: CASRGRGADQETQYF. CDR3 sequence (DNA): TGCGCCAGCAGAGGGCGGGGGGCGGACCAAGAGACCCAGTACTTC.